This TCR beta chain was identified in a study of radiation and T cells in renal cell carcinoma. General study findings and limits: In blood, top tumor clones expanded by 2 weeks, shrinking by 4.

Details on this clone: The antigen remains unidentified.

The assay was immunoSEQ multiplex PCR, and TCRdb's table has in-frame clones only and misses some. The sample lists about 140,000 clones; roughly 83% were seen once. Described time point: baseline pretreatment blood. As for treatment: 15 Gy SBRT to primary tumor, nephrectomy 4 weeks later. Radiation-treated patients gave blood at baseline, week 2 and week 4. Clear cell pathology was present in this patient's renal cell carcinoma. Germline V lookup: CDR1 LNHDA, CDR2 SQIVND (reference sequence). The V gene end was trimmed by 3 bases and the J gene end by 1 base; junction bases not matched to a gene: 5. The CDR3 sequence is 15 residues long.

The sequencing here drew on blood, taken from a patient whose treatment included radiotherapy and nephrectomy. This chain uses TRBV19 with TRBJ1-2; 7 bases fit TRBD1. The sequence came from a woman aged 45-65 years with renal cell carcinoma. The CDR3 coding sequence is TGTGCCAGTAGTATTGATAGGGACAGTAACTATGGCTACACCTTC. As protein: CASSIDRDSNYGYTF.